Each of the 13 T cell receptor beta chains below was sequenced from the same sample in a study of radiation and T cells in renal cell carcinoma. Documented time point: blood 2 weeks post-SBRT. Treatment noted: 15 Gy SBRT to primary tumor, nephrectomy 4 weeks later. Data came from immunoSEQ multiplex PCR; TCRdb stores just in-frame clones and leaves some out. Here the sample spans 150,000 to 190,000 clones, approximately 86% being singletons. The material sequenced was blood, taken from a patient whose treatment included radiotherapy and nephrectomy. The receptors were sampled from a woman between 45 and 60 years old with renal cell carcinoma.

V usage is TRBV7-2 and J usage is TRBJ2-5, with D possibly TRBD2 on 6 matching bases. The CDR3 runs to 15 residues. CDR1 and CDR2 (germline): SGHTA, FQGNSA. The V and J ends lost 1 base and 5 bases respectively, with 14 bases between them. CDR3 nucleotides: TGTGCCAGCAGCTTAGTGGGACTGGGCCCTGAGACCCAGTACTTC. Its translation is CASSLVGLGPETQYF.

This clone was seen more than once but under ten times. The rearrangement links TRBV7-9 to TRBJ1-5, with a weak D call TRBD1 (5 bases). Between the trimmed V and J ends, which lost 4 bases and 6 bases, there was a span of 13 bases. Germline V gene data show CDR1 as SEHNR and CDR2 as FQNEAQ (reference sequence). The CDR3 covers 14 residues. CDR3 sequence reads: CASSSPERGQPQHF. The CDR3 bases are TGTGCCAGCAGCTCTCCCGAGAGGGGTCAGCCCCAGCATTTT. The entire variable domain, with the rest obtained from reference TRBV7-9 and TRBJ1-5, is as follows: DTGVSQNPRHKITKRGQNVTFRCDPISEHNRLYWYRQTLGQGPEFLTYFQNEAQLEKSRLLSDRFSAERPKGSFSTLEIQRTEQGDSAMYLCASSSPERGQPQHFGDGTRLSIL.

The chain carries TRBV30 and TRBJ2-5; D gene ambiguous. The CDR3 runs to 13 residues. The V gene lost 4 bases and the J gene lost 4 bases, with 13 bases spanning the gap. Per the germline V gene, CDR1 is GTSNPN and CDR2 is SVGIG (reference sequence). CDR3 coding DNA: TGTGCCTGGACTGTTCGGATTCGAGAGACCCAGTACTTC. Translation gives CAWTVRIRETQYF.

The chain is built from TRBV19 and TRBJ2-2; D remains unclear. V shed 7 bases and J shed 6 bases, with 12 bases lying between them. Germline V gene data show CDR1 as LNHDA and CDR2 as SQIVND (reference sequence). The CDR3 spans 13 residues. The CDR3 spells CASNGRLAGELFF. CDR3 bases: TGTGCCAGTAATGGCCGCCTAGCCGGGGAGCTGTTTTTT. The complete variable domain, with remaining parts taken from reference TRBV19 and TRBJ2-2, reads DGGITQSPKYLFRKEGQNVTLSCEQNLNHDAMYWYRQDPGQGLRLIYYSQIVNDFQKGDIAEGYSVSREKKESFPLTVTSAQKNPTAFYLCASNGRLAGELFFGEGSRLTVL.

The rearrangement joins TRBV21-1 to TRBJ1-5. TRBV21-1 is classified as a pseudogene. The CDR3 consists of 12 residues. The CDR3 DNA reads TGTGCCAGGGCGGGTGGCAATCAGCCCCAGCATTTT. This encodes CARAGGNQPQHF.

The sample holds a few counts of this clone. The V call is TRBV5-1, the J call TRBJ2-7, with no clear D. The CDR3 extends over 10 amino acids. Trimming removed 8 bases from V and 6 bases from J, with 9 bases in between. Germline assignment: CDR1 SGHRS and CDR2 YFSETQ. CDR3 sequence (DNA): TGCGCCAGTCGGCCTCCCGAGCAGTACTTC. Amino acids: CASRPPEQYF.

The genes are TRBV9 and TRBJ2-5, with a weak D call TRBD2 (7 bases). Germline V lookup: CDR1 SGDLS, CDR2 YYNGEE. Trimming removed 4 bases at V and 2 bases at J, with 15 bases between. CDR3 length: 15 amino acids. The CDR3 here is CASSTTGGLQETQYF. As DNA, the CDR3 is TGTGCCAGCAGCACCACGGGGGGCCTTCAAGAGACCCAGTACTTC. The variable domain in full, with the rest retrieved from reference TRBV9 and TRBJ2-5, is DSGVTQTPKHLITATGQRVTLRCSPRSGDLSVYWYQQSLDQGLQFLIQYYNGEERAKGNILERFSAQQFPDLHSELNLSSLELGDSALYFCASSTTGGLQETQYFGPGTRLLVL.

The chain recombines TRBV19 with TRBJ1-5, with TRBD1 identical over 7 bases. The germline V gene encodes CDR1 LNHDA and CDR2 SQIVND (reference sequence). The CDR3 covers 14 residues. After removal of 4 bases from V and 5 bases from J, the junction contained 5 bases not matched to a gene. The CDR3 is CASSTGTEYQPQHF. CDR3 DNA sequence: TGTGCCAGTAGTACCGGGACAGAGTATCAGCCCCAGCATTTT. The full variable domain, rest sourced from reference TRBV19 and TRBJ1-5, is DGGITQSPKYLFRKEGQNVTLSCEQNLNHDAMYWYRQDPGQGLRLIYYSQIVNDFQKGDIAEGYSVSREKKESFPLTVTSAQKNPTAFYLCASSTGTEYQPQHFGDGTRLSIL.

V is TRBV6-6 and J is TRBJ2-7, with D hard to call. V was pared by 4 bases and J by 9 bases, with 16 bases between. Germline V gene lookup returns CDR1 MNHNY and CDR2 SVGAGI (reference sequence). The length of the CDR3 is 13 residues. The DNA for the CDR3 is TGTGCCAGCAGTTCTTCTCTTCACTCGGCGCAGTACTTC. As protein: CASSSSLHSAQYF.

V is TRBV10-3 and J is TRBJ1-2; TRBD1 aligns across 7 bases. The CDR3 covers 14 residues. In germline, CDR1 is ENHRY, CDR2 SYGVKD. J was trimmed by 8 bases and V by 5 bases; bases with no gene match: 11. DNA of the CDR3: TGTGCCATCAGTAACCGGGACAGCGCCCAGGGCTACACCTTC. Its protein is CAISNRDSAQGYTF.

The chain joins TRBV6-5 to TRBJ2-1; D is perhaps TRBD1 or TRBD2 (5 bases each). V gave up 4 bases and J gave up 0 bases, with 13 bases separating them. The CDR3 extends over 16 amino acids. The germline V gene has CDR1 MNHEY and CDR2 SVGAGI. This CDR3 reads CASSLRGPPSYNEQFF. The CDR3, as DNA: TGTGCCAGCAGTTTGAGGGGACCCCCCTCCTACAATGAGCAGTTCTTC.

This chain connects TRBV27 to TRBJ2-7; 11 bases map to TRBD1. The germline V gene encodes CDR1 MNHEY and CDR2 SMNVEV (reference sequence). This CDR3 comprises 14 residues. Trimming cost V 5 bases and J 3 bases; bases outside gene matches: 3. The CDR3, as DNA: TGTGCCAGCAGTAGGGACAGGGGGGGCTACGAGCAGTACTTC. This codes for CASSRDRGGYEQYF.

This clone has just a few counts. The rearrangement joins TRBV28 to TRBJ1-1, with D maybe TRBD1 (5 bases). The ends were cut back, 4 bases at V and 1 base at J, with 13 bases in the middle. This CDR3 region has 15 residues. Germline V lookup: CDR1 MDHEN, CDR2 SYDVKM. The CDR3 here is CASSSPGRGNTEAFF. The CDR3 DNA reads TGTGCCAGCAGTTCTCCGGGACGGGGGAACACTGAAGCTTTCTTT.